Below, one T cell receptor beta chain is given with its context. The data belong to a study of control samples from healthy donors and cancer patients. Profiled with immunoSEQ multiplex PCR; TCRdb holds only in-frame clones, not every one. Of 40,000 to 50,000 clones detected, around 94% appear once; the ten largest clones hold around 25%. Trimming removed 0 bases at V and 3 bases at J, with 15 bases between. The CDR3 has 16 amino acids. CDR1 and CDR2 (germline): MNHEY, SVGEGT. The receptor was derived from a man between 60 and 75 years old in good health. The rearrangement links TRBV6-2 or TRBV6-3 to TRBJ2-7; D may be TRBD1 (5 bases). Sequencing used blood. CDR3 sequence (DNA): TGTGCCAGCAGTTACTCGAGGCCAGGGAATAACTACGAGCAGTACTTC. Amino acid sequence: CASSYSRPGNNYEQYF.